Included here is one TCR beta chain sequence, with context. This sample was included in a study of technical replicates of blood from several donors. In germline, CDR1 is SQVTM, CDR2 ANQGSEA. The CDR3 spans 13 residues. V lost 4 bases, J lost 4 bases, and 2 bases stayed unmatched. Libraries were prepared by immunoSEQ multiplex PCR; TCRdb keeps only in-frame clonotypes and omits some of them. This table holds tens of thousands of clones, approximately 96% found once. The sequencing input was T cells isolated from PBMCs. The receptor comes from a human donor in good health. J is TRBJ1-5 and V is TRBV29-1; 9 nucleotides match TRBD1. The CDR3 is CSVGQGGNQPQHF. The CDR3 nucleotides are TGCAGCGTTGGACAGGGGGGGAATCAGCCCCAGCATTTT.